This T cell receptor beta chain was documented in a study of long-term antiretroviral therapy in people with HIV. The wider study: The earliest samples came about a decade before the 2015 immediate-ART recommendation. Points from the study as a whole: HIV repertoires had narrower CDR3 length ranges than controls. Subsequent to ART, diversity was augmented yet persisted below that of transplant donor controls.

Researchers report immunoSEQ v3.0 was run at survey level. Some clones are missing from TCRdb's copy, which holds only in-frame ones; the method was immunoSEQ multiplex PCR. The sample records 25,000 to 30,000 clones, approximately 86% being singletons. This CDR3 is 15 amino acids long. Germline assignment: CDR1 MDHEN and CDR2 SYDVKM. Trimming took 3 bases from V and 12 from J; bases not matched to a gene: 11. As to this clone: Antigen unknown.

Only United States sites treated participants with HIV. This rearrangement joins TRBV28 to TRBJ1-6; 7 nucleotides align to TRBD1. The clonotype comes from a man between 40 and 49 years old with HIV. The sample was unsorted PBMCs, taken 2.7 years after starting antiretroviral therapy. The CDR3 spells CASSFPRTGGGPLHF. In DNA, the CDR3 is TGTGCCAGCAGTTTTCCCCGGACAGGTGGGGGACCCCTCCACTTT.